Reported below is one T cell receptor (beta chain). This clone was detected once. No antigen is known for it. No base-level quality is on record; no much larger clone is a single base apart. This specimen belongs to a study of PD-L1 blockade in urothelial cancer (TCRdb year 2017). Turning to the overall study: All patients started therapy in about 2014 and received atezolizumab 1,200 mg intravenously every 3 weeks. Blood samples were analyzed at two time points: 3 weeks after treatment start (second dose) and 6 weeks after treatment start. An ECOG performance status of 0 or 1 was recorded for the patients, and 0 to 3 prior chemotherapy regimens had been received by the patients. Some ten patients reached durable clinical benefit, while 15 to 25 patients did not. About nine tenths of the roughly 29 patients were males with bladder-origin urothelial cancer, and about 65% of the roughly 30 reported a prior smoking history. Progression-free survival longer than 6 months counted as durable clinical benefit, and TCR features were additionally tested against both progression-free and overall survival. The study, an exploratory multi-omic analysis, examined somatic, immune and clinical correlates of response to PD-L1 blockade with atezolizumab in urothelial cancer. Pretreatment tumor samples and matched peripheral blood, collected serially before and after atezolizumab treatment, underwent TCR sequencing. Some 30 patients had pretreatment blood TCR-seq, roughly 25 had at least one posttreatment blood collection, and roughly 25 had tumor TCR-seq. A median of about 140,000 T cells and around 81,000 unique TCRs was obtained from blood samples, and a median clonality of 0.080 was observed. Whole exome sequencing and RNA sequencing of pretreatment tumors were performed alongside TCR sequencing in the same patients. On the study overall, not on this receptor specifically: Improved progression-free and overall survival was associated with having pretreatment peripheral blood TCR clonality below the median. Greater expansion of tumor-associated TCR clones in peripheral blood 3 weeks after the start of treatment was observed in patients with durable benefit (n of about 20, p = 0.022). Because the sample size was small (n ≈ 28) and many of the analyses were exploratory, the results are meant to be hypothesis-generating.

Trimming takes 4 bases from V and 11 bases from J, and the germline ends sit 20 bases apart. Reading the germline V gene gives CDR1 MNHNS and CDR2 SASEGT. Measured from the cysteine to the phenylalanine, the CDR3 is 14 residues long. Only the CDR3 DNA stays, 42 bases, in frame from base 1. What the time point label conveys for this sample: pretreatment peripheral blood. The cohort included some 30 patients with locally advanced or metastatic urothelial carcinoma who were treated at Memorial Sloan Kettering on a trial protocol. Peripheral blood mononuclear cells were collected pretreatment and during treatment, with between 1 and 8 total time points obtained per patient. The Qiagen DNeasy Blood extraction kit was used to purify genomic DNA from total PBMCs and from tumor samples. PBMCs were collected pretreatment and during treatment, and were isolated and stored as previously described. Each PCR received spiked-in synthetic TCR analog templates so that absolute template abundance could be estimated from read counts. The immunoSEQ assay used bias-controlled V and J gene primers to amplify TCRbeta CDR3 regions from genomic DNA. Rearranged TCRbeta segments were sequenced at approximately 20X coverage. Per the authors' processing: Sequencing errors were corrected by clustering, and CDR3s were annotated against IMGT so that V, D and J genes could be assigned. Downstream analyses used only productive TCRbeta rearrangements, leaving out any out-of-frame or stop-codon sequences. Clonality was computed as one minus Shannon entropy normalized by the log of the number of unique productive sequences. Fisher's exact test with Benjamini-Hochberg correction, at a threshold of adjusted p below 0.01, was used to find clones that differed between time points or between blood and tumor. TCRdb holds this immuneACCESS table with in-frame rearrangements only. Some clones are missing; in checked studies, unresolved V genes explain under half, and the rest has no known cause. The DNA was the basis for D and trimming; V, J and clone size are from that table. This sample is represented by tens of thousands of clones; nearly 90% of them were singletons. The ten largest clones take up 1.5% to 2% of the sample.

The sample consisted of PBMCs, taken around atezolizumab (anti-PD-L1) treatment. The clonotype was recovered from a man between 60 and 75 years old with urothelial cancer. The rearrangement joined TRBV6-1 to TRBJ1-1, with TRBD1 tentatively as D gene (5 bases match). This receptor has the CDR3 CASSARTSSRWAFF. DNA sequence: TGTGCCAGCAGTGCTAGGACATCTTCCCGGTGGGCTTTCTTT.